The 9 T cell receptor beta chains below come from one sample, sequenced in a study of blood T cell repertoires in COVID-19. Profiled with immunoSEQ multiplex PCR; TCRdb holds only in-frame clones, not every one. This sample yields under 150,000 clones, of which approximately 90% are seen a single time; about 28% belongs to the top ten. Specimen: peripheral blood. The receptors were gathered from a human donor in a cohort sampled during active COVID-19.

The genes are TRBV7-2 and TRBJ2-7; the D gene is possibly TRBD1 (6 bases). V dropped 2 bases and J dropped 3 bases, with 11 bases sitting between them. Germline CDR1 and CDR2: SGHTA and FQGNSA. This CDR3 is 14 amino acids long. This CDR3 reads CASSLLLGGYEQYF. CDR3 DNA: TGTGCCAGCAGCTTACTTCTAGGGGGCTACGAGCAGTACTTC.

The chain uses TRBV6-5 and TRBJ1-1; TRBD1 matches 10 bases. From germline, CDR1 is MNHEY and CDR2 SVGAGI. V lost 6 bases and J lost 4; bases outside the gene matches: 5. The CDR3 runs to 14 residues. Here the CDR3 DNA reads TGTGCCAGCAGACCGGGACAGGGGACCACTGAAGCTTTCTTT. It codes for CASRPGQGTTEAFF.

The CDR3 here is CASSQKLNQPQHF. The CDR3 DNA sequence: TGTGCCAGCTCACAAAAGCTCAATCAGCCCCAGCATTTT. This rearrangement joins TRBV18 to TRBJ1-5; D is ambiguous. Germline CDR1 reads KGHSH; CDR2 reads LQKENI. V lost 4 bases to trimming and J lost 3 bases, with 7 bases between them. The CDR3 contains 13 residues.

This clone was seen more than once but under ten times. The V call is TRBV2, the J call TRBJ2-1; no clear D gene. V was clipped by 7 bases and J by 0 bases, with 16 bases between them. The CDR3 length is 16 residues. Germline loops: CDR1 SNHLY, CDR2 FYNNEI. CDR3 sequence reads: CASTEGDFSSYNEQFF. In nucleotides, the CDR3 is TGTGCCAGCACCGAAGGTGACTTTAGCTCCTACAATGAGCAGTTCTTC.

The chain joins TRBV30 to TRBJ1-5; 9 nucleotides align to TRBD1. The CDR3 covers 13 residues. Germline CDR1 GTSNPN, CDR2 SVGIG (reference sequence). V lost 4 bases, J lost 5 bases, and 3 bases stayed unmatched. The CDR3 region is CAWKGTGHQPQHF. CDR3 sequence (DNA): TGTGCCTGGAAGGGGACAGGGCATCAGCCCCAGCATTTT.

The chain carries TRBV6-5 and TRBJ1-6; possibly TRBD1 for D (6 bases). Trimming stripped 0 bases from V and 8 bases from J, with 11 bases between. This CDR3 has 15 residues. The germline V gene encodes CDR1 MNHEY and CDR2 SVGAGI. CDR3 loop: CASSYSLQGDSPLHF. The CDR3 region has the DNA TGTGCCAGCAGTTACTCATTACAGGGTGATTCACCCCTCCACTTT.

V and J are TRBV9 and TRBJ2-2, with D perhaps TRBD1 (6 bases). The germline V and J ends were trimmed by 6 bases and 4 bases, with 13 bases remaining between them. The CDR3 loop spans 14 amino acids. The V gene's germline CDR1 is SGDLS and CDR2 YYNGEE. The CDR3 nucleotides are TGTGCCAGCACCCGCAGGGGTGGCACCGGGGAGCTGTTTTTT. Translation gives CASTRRGGTGELFF.

V gene TRBV18 combines with J gene TRBJ1-1; D is perhaps TRBD1 (6 bases). Germline V CDR1 and CDR2: KGHSH, LQKENI. Trimming removed 2 bases at V and 0 bases at J, with 13 bases between. CDR3 length equals 16 residues. The CDR3 loop is CASSPLGGGLNTEAFF. The DNA of the CDR3 is TGTGCCAGCTCACCATTGGGTGGGGGCCTGAACACTGAAGCTTTCTTT.

CDR3 loop: CSVEWAPGETQYF. For the CDR3, the DNA is TGCAGCGTTGAATGGGCTCCGGGGGAGACCCAGTACTTC. This rearrangement joins TRBV29-1 to TRBJ2-5; the D gene is possibly TRBD2 (5 bases). The CDR3 spans 13 residues. V lost 2 bases, J lost 5 bases, and 12 bases lay in between. The germline V gene has CDR1 SQVTM and CDR2 ANQGSEA.